This TCR beta chain was documented in a study of T cell repertoires in cytomegalovirus infection. Study at large: Recently identified HLA-C-restricted CMV epitopes were used, and well-studied HLA-B-restricted CMV epitopes were used as well.

A remark on this clonotype: What it binds is not known.

CDR1 is ENHRY, CDR2 SYGVKD, per germline. Trimming took off 4 bases at V and 2 bases at J, with 11 bases between the two ends. This CDR3 spans 14 amino acids. General study findings and limits: Carriage of CMV together with the relevant HLA was identifiable through cumulative public TCR beta family frequency. Within the response measured ex vivo, HLA-C-restricted CMV-specific TCR beta clonotypes were dominant.

Each CDR3 protein is one row after TCRdb ran MiXCR on the reads. The sample contains just over 450,000 distinct CDR3 sequences, more than 40% of which appear only once. The TCR originated in a human donor in good health (CMV status not recorded). Some clones in this sample may be carry-over from other donors' samples. The rearrangement links TRBV10-3 to TRBJ2-5, with D tentatively TRBD1 (6 bases). The sequences come from cultured PBMCs, collected from culture after CMV antigen stimulation. The CDR3 region is CAISGDTRQETQYF. The CDR3 DNA reads TGTGCCATCAGTGGGGACACCCGACAAGAGACCCAGTACTTC.